This T cell receptor (beta chain) was found in a study of response to subunit inactivated influenza vaccine. The study's findings and limits: Each seasonal influenza vaccination recruits few new T cells, the authors suggested.

In its sample, this clonotype was seen a few times. Antigen specificity is unknown. MiXCR was run by TCRdb on the RT-PCR reads, yielding one entry per CDR3 protein. The profile shows roughly 650,000 distinct CDR3 sequences, 11% to 15% of them singletons. The source is a man aged 50 to 60 who received an inactivated influenza vaccine. The starting material was PBMCs from blood, obtained 14 to 15 days before vaccination.

The chain's CDR3 is CAIRVLGLDFDTQYF. The CDR3 bases are TGTGCCATCAGGGTCCTGGGACTAGACTTTGATACGCAGTATTTT. V is TRBV10-3 and J is TRBJ2-3; 8 bases are shared with TRBD2. The CDR3 is 15 residues long. From germline, CDR1 is ENHRY and CDR2 SYGVKD. The V segment lost 6 bases and the J segment 6 bases; nucleotides outside the gene matches: 11.